The 19 T cell receptor beta chains below were found in one sample sequenced in a study of blood T cell repertoires in COVID-19. Method: immunoSEQ multiplex PCR; TCRdb's copy keeps in-frame clones and lacks some. In the table there are tens of thousands of clones, more than 75% of which are singletons. Material: peripheral blood. The receptors originated from a human donor in a cohort sampled during active COVID-19.

This chain joins TRBV7-3 and TRBJ2-2; tentative D call: TRBD2 (6 bases). Trimming stripped 3 bases from V and 1 base from J, with 9 bases between. Germline lookup yields CDR1 SGHTA and CDR2 FQGTGA. This CDR3 contains 15 residues. As DNA, the CDR3 is TGTGCCAGCAGCTTGACTAGAGTGAACACCGGGGAGCTGTTTTTT. Its translation is CASSLTRVNTGELFF.

This chain connects TRBV7-9 to TRBJ2-6; the D gene is possibly TRBD2 (5 bases). The V gene's germline CDR1 is SEHNR and CDR2 FQNEAQ (reference sequence). V lost 6 bases, J lost 2 bases, and 11 bases lay in between. The CDR3 has 15 residues. Written as DNA, the CDR3 is TGTGCCAGCAGACTGTCGGGAACTGGGGCCAACGTCCTGACTTTC. It encodes CASRLSGTGANVLTF.

The gene calls are TRBV5-1 and TRBJ1-3; 7 bases fit TRBD1. This CDR3 comprises 14 residues. The ends lost 3 bases at V and 1 base at J; junction bases unmatched: 1. CDR1 SGHRS and CDR2 YFSETQ come from the germline V gene. Here the CDR3 DNA reads TGCGCCAGCAGCTCGGACAGGTCTGGAAACACCATATATTTT. Translation gives CASSSDRSGNTIYF.

The CDR3: CAVSLYQGYEQYF. The CDR3 DNA reads as TGTGCTGTAAGTTTGTATCAGGGCTACGAGCAGTACTTC. This chain joins TRBV10-3 and TRBJ2-7, with a tentative D call TRBD1 (5 bases). Germline loops: CDR1 ENHRY, CDR2 SYGVKD. The CDR3 is made up of 13 amino acids.

J is TRBJ2-5 and V is TRBV28; tentatively, D is TRBD2 (6 bases). Germline V gene sequence: CDR1 MDHEN, CDR2 SYDVKM. The CDR3 is 16 amino acids. With 1 base removed from V and 5 bases from J, the gap between germline ends came to 17 bases. The CDR3 coding sequence is TGTGCCAGCAGTTTATCCCAGGGTCGGGAGTCGGAGACCCAGTACTTC. It translates to CASSLSQGRESETQYF.

This chain connects TRBV5-1 to TRBJ2-1, with 11 nucleotides matching TRBD2. CDR1 and CDR2 from the germline V gene are SGHRS and YFSETQ. The V gene end was trimmed by 4 bases and the J gene end by 10 bases; junction bases not matched to a gene: 10. CDR3 length equals 15 residues. The CDR3, as DNA: TGCGCCAGCAGCCTCGTAGCGGGAGGGAATGCGGAGCAGTTCTTC. It codes for CASSLVAGGNAEQFF. The full variable domain, in which reference TRBV5-1 and TRBJ2-1 provide the parts outside the CDR3, is KAGVTQTPRYLIKTRGQQVTLSCSPISGHRSVSWYQQTPGQGLQFLFEYFSETQRNKGNFPGRFSGRQFSNSRSEMNVSTLELGDSALYLCASSLVAGGNAEQFFGPGTRLTVL.

The V gene is TRBV5-1, the J gene TRBJ2-7; 7 bases map to TRBD1. The CDR3 extends over 15 amino acids. Germline V CDR1 and CDR2: SGHRS, YFSETQ. With V trimmed by 0 bases and J by 8 bases, 11 bases remained unmatched. The CDR3, as DNA: TGCGCCAGCAGCTTGGACAGGGGTTTGGGTAATAAGCAGTACTTC. Amino acids: CASSLDRGLGNKQYF. The full variable domain, completed using reference TRBV5-1 and TRBJ2-7, is KAGVTQTPRYLIKTRGQQVTLSCSPISGHRSVSWYQQTPGQGLQFLFEYFSETQRNKGNFPGRFSGRQFSNSRSEMNVSTLELGDSALYLCASSLDRGLGNKQYFGPGTRLTVT.

This clone was seen a handful of times. The genes are TRBV27 and TRBJ1-6, with a weak D call TRBD1 (5 bases). Looked up from germline, CDR1 is MNHEY and CDR2 is SMNVEV (reference sequence). The CDR3 sequence is 17 residues long. V was clipped by 6 bases and J by 4 bases, with 19 bases between them. Here the CDR3 reads CASRTTGAGVYNSPLHF. In DNA form, the CDR3 reads TGTGCCAGCAGAACCACTGGGGCGGGGGTTTATAATTCACCCCTCCACTTT.

V gene TRBV10-2 combines with J gene TRBJ2-7; TRBD2 is a possible D gene (6 bases). The CDR3 is 14 residues long. Germline lookup yields CDR1 WSHSY and CDR2 SAAADI. CDR3 in amino acids: CVSGPMGGSYEQYF. For the CDR3, the DNA is TGCGTCAGTGGGCCGATGGGGGGATCCTACGAGCAGTACTTC.

The chain is built from TRBV28 and TRBJ1-5, with a possible D match to TRBD1 (5 bases). The V gene's germline CDR1 is MDHEN and CDR2 SYDVKM. V dropped 5 bases and J dropped 0 bases, with 23 bases sitting between them. The CDR3 is 19 amino acids. CDR3 bases: TGTGCCAGCAGTCTGGGACTCCCCCCTGTGTATAATAGCAATCAGCCCCAGCATTTT. Its protein product is CASSLGLPPVYNSNQPQHF.

V and J are TRBV18 and TRBJ1-1, with D tentatively TRBD1 (5 bases). The CDR3 loop spans 18 amino acids. Deletions cut 0 bases from V and 5 bases from J, with 22 bases between. Germline V gene lookup returns CDR1 KGHSH and CDR2 LQKENI. The chain's CDR3 is CASSPPGAGLSKATEAFF. As DNA, the CDR3 is TGTGCCAGCTCACCACCGGGTGCAGGGCTATCAAAGGCAACTGAAGCTTTCTTT.

The chain carries TRBV7-9 and TRBJ2-1; possible D gene TRBD2, 7 bases. Between the trimmed V and J ends, which lost 8 bases and 6 bases, there was a span of 23 bases. There are 16 residues in the CDR3. Per germline, CDR1 SEHNR and CDR2 FQNEAQ (reference sequence). CDR3 in DNA: TGTGCCAGCGTAGTTGGGGGGCGGGAGTTTCGCAATGAGCAGTTCTTC. As protein: CASVVGGREFRNEQFF. The whole variable domain, remainder taken from reference TRBV7-9 and TRBJ2-1, is DTGVSQNPRHKITKRGQNVTFRCDPISEHNRLYWYRQTLGQGPEFLTYFQNEAQLEKSRLLSDRFSAERPKGSFSTLEIQRTEQGDSAMYLCASVVGGREFRNEQFFGPGTRLTVL.

The chain combines TRBV3-1 (or the pseudogene TRBV3-2) with TRBJ2-1; TRBD2 aligns across 14 bases. The germline CDR1 and CDR2 sequences are LGHDT and YNNKEL (reference sequence). The V and J ends lost 4 bases and 5 bases, in that order; junction bases with no gene match: 1. This CDR3 has 15 residues. The CDR3 bases are TGTGCCAGCAGCCCGGGACTAGCGGGAGACAATGAGCAGTTCTTC. It codes for CASSPGLAGDNEQFF.

The genes are TRBV5-1 and TRBJ1-1, with D tentatively TRBD1 (6 bases). Looked up from germline, CDR1 is SGHRS and CDR2 is YFSETQ. V was clipped by 3 bases and J by 1 base, with 10 bases between them. CDR3 size: 14 residues. For the CDR3, the DNA is TGCGCCAGCAGCTCGGGACACCCGAACACTGAAGCTTTCTTT. It specifies CASSSGHPNTEAFF.

This chain uses TRBV28 with TRBJ2-7; 10 nucleotides line up with TRBD2. The germline V gene has CDR1 MDHEN and CDR2 SYDVKM. The V and J ends lost 5 bases and 4 bases, in that order; junction bases with no gene match: 8. The CDR3 is 15 amino acids. DNA of the CDR3: TGTGCCAGCAGTGCCCCTAGCGGGGGTTTATACGAGCAGTACTTC. Its translation: CASSAPSGGLYEQYF.

This clone was seen a handful of times. The chain uses TRBV5-1 and TRBJ2-1, with D uncertain. V dropped 0 bases and J dropped 12 bases, with 13 bases sitting between them. The CDR3 sequence is 13 residues long. CDR1 and CDR2 from the germline V gene are SGHRS and YFSETQ. The CDR3 loop reads CASSLVGNALQFF. CDR3 DNA sequence: TGCGCCAGCAGCTTGGTCGGTAATGCCCTGCAGTTCTTC.

This clone was observed a single time. The chain carries TRBV4-1 and TRBJ2-7; D uncertain. The CDR3 sequence is 14 residues long. V gave up 2 bases and J gave up 3 bases, with 11 bases separating them. CDR1 and CDR2 (germline): MGHRA, YSYEKL. For the CDR3, the DNA is TGCGCCAGCAGCCAACCAGGCTCCAGCTACGAGCAGTACTTC. It codes for CASSQPGSSYEQYF.

This chain joins TRBV29-1 and TRBJ2-7; 10 nucleotides align to TRBD1. Germline CDR1 and CDR2: SQVTM and ANQGSEA. The CDR3 has 12 residues. DNA of the CDR3: TGCAGTGCCGGGACAGGGGTGGGCGAGCAGTACTTC. Protein sequence: CSAGTGVGEQYF.

The chain recombines TRBV28 with TRBJ1-5; D is undetermined. Germline CDR1 reads MDHEN; CDR2 reads SYDVKM. Trimming shortened V by 5 bases and J by 1 base, and 6 bases separated the two germline ends. The CDR3 runs 13 residues. The CDR3 nucleotides read TGTGCCAGCAGTCGCCAGAGCAATCAGCCCCAGCATTTT. This encodes CASSRQSNQPQHF.